The rows below give T cell receptor beta chains drawn from one sample of a study of cytotoxic CD8 clonotypes in ibrutinib-treated CLL. Profiled with immunoSEQ multiplex PCR; TCRdb holds only in-frame clones, not every one. The sample lists approximately 80,000 clones, 70% to 90% occurring once. The material was PBMCs, obtained before ibrutinib treatment. All receptors derive from a human donor with chronic lymphocytic leukemia. CDR3s include the opening cysteine and the closing phenylalanine or tryptophan. The order of the fields is D gene, J gene, V gene, clone size, CDR3 protein, CDR3 DNA. D genes are given only for firm matches. Clone size, where shown, is once, few, many, or a class for clones that have expanded.

D gene: TRBD1
J gene: TRBJ2-4
V gene: TRBV5-1
clone size: .
CDR3 protein: CASSKGQGQDIQYF
CDR3 DNA: TGCGCCAGCAGCAAAGGACAGGGTCAGGACATTCAGTACTTC

D gene: TRBD1
J gene: TRBJ2-7
V gene: TRBV14
clone size: .
CDR3 protein: CASRPTGGHEQYF
CDR3 DNA: TGTGCCAGCAGACCGACAGGGGGCCACGAGCAGTACTTC

D gene: TRBD1
J gene: TRBJ1-2
V gene: TRBV4-2
clone size: .
CDR3 protein: CASSLKTGGELSNYGYTF
CDR3 DNA: TGTGCCAGCAGCCTAAAGACAGGGGGCGAACTCTCTAACTATGGCTACACCTTC

D gene: .
J gene: TRBJ2-7
V gene: TRBV5-1
clone size: .
CDR3 protein: CASSLGTGLYEQYF
CDR3 DNA: TGCGCCAGCAGCCTCGGGACTGGTCTTTACGAGCAGTACTTC

D gene: TRBD1
J gene: TRBJ2-7
V gene: TRBV4-1
clone size: .
CDR3 protein: CASSPKSNSDRGHEQYF
CDR3 DNA: TGCGCCAGCAGCCCCAAGTCCAATTCCGACAGGGGGCACGAGCAGTACTTC

D gene: TRBD1
J gene: TRBJ1-4
V gene: TRBV5-1
clone size: .
CDR3 protein: CASSWDSANEKLFF
CDR3 DNA: TGCGCCAGCAGCTGGGACAGTGCTAATGAAAAACTGTTTTTT

D gene: TRBD2
J gene: TRBJ2-1
V gene: TRBV6-1
clone size: .
CDR3 protein: CASSEGPVSGRRTEQFF
CDR3 DNA: TGTGCCAGCAGTGAAGGCCCCGTCAGCGGGAGGAGGACTGAGCAGTTCTTC

D gene: .
J gene: TRBJ1-1
V gene: TRBV5-4
clone size: .
CDR3 protein: CASSLGPLQVRNTEAFF
CDR3 DNA: TGTGCCAGCAGCTTGGGTCCCTTACAGGTGAGGAACACTGAAGCTTTCTTT

D gene: TRBD1
J gene: TRBJ2-7
V gene: TRBV7-3
clone size: .
CDR3 protein: CASSLSREGAHEQYF
CDR3 DNA: TGTGCCAGCAGCTTATCCCGCGAGGGGGCCCACGAGCAGTACTTC

D gene: .
J gene: TRBJ2-1
V gene: TRBV4-2
clone size: .
CDR3 protein: CASSQDLGVYNEQFF
CDR3 DNA: TGTGCCAGCAGCCAAGATTTAGGCGTTTACAATGAGCAGTTCTTC

D gene: .
J gene: TRBJ2-7
V gene: TRBV27
clone size: .
CDR3 protein: CASSGMGRAPTPYEQYF
CDR3 DNA: TGTGCCAGCAGTGGGATGGGTCGGGCCCCAACGCCCTACGAGCAGTACTTC

D gene: TRBD1
J gene: TRBJ2-5
V gene: TRBV5-4
clone size: .
CDR3 protein: CASSLSLGQGLQETQYF
CDR3 DNA: TGTGCCAGCAGCTTGTCCCTAGGACAGGGTTTACAAGAGACCCAGTACTTC

D gene: .
J gene: TRBJ1-2
V gene: TRBV19
clone size: .
CDR3 protein: CASSISGGRNYGYTF
CDR3 DNA: TGTGCCAGTAGTATCTCGGGGGGGCGCAACTATGGCTACACCTTC

D gene: .
J gene: TRBJ2-7
V gene: TRBV29-1
clone size: .
CDR3 protein: CSVEGRLYEQYF
CDR3 DNA: TGCAGCGTTGAAGGTAGGCTCTACGAGCAGTACTTC

D gene: TRBD2
J gene: TRBJ2-1
V gene: TRBV5-1
clone size: .
CDR3 protein: CASSPGFSGSKGSYNEQFF
CDR3 DNA: TGCGCCAGCAGCCCGGGCTTTAGCGGGAGCAAAGGGTCCTACAATGAGCAGTTCTTC

D gene: TRBD2
J gene: TRBJ2-7
V gene: TRBV7-2
clone size: .
CDR3 protein: CASSRTSGPYYEQYF
CDR3 DNA: TGTGCCAGCAGTCGGACTAGCGGGCCTTACTACGAGCAGTACTTC

D gene: TRBD2
J gene: TRBJ2-2
V gene: TRBV7-3
clone size: .
CDR3 protein: CASSLTSGRSTGELFF
CDR3 DNA: TGTGCCAGCAGCCTGACTAGCGGGAGGAGCACCGGGGAGCTGTTTTTT

D gene: TRBD2
J gene: TRBJ2-6
V gene: TRBV4-1
clone size: .
CDR3 protein: CASSRGLAGNSGANVLTF
CDR3 DNA: TGCGCCAGCAGCCGAGGACTAGCGGGCAACTCTGGGGCCAACGTCCTGACTTTC

D gene: TRBD1
J gene: TRBJ2-7
V gene: TRBV9
clone size: .
CDR3 protein: CASSVRDRASYEQYF
CDR3 DNA: TGTGCCAGCAGCGTCCGGGACAGGGCCTCCTACGAGCAGTACTTC

D gene: .
J gene: TRBJ1-5
V gene: TRBV20-1
clone size: few
CDR3 protein: CSARDGTYQHF
CDR3 DNA: TGCAGTGCTAGAGATGGGACGTACCAGCATTTT

D gene: .
J gene: TRBJ1-2
V gene: TRBV7-6
clone size: .
CDR3 protein: CASSQGRIYGYTF
CDR3 DNA: TGTGCCAGCAGCCAAGGACGGATCTATGGCTACACCTTC

D gene: TRBD1
J gene: TRBJ1-1
V gene: TRBV6-5
clone size: once
CDR3 protein: CASSYHRGMNTEAFF
CDR3 DNA: TGTGCCAGCAGTTATCACAGGGGTATGAACACTGAAGCTTTCTTT

D gene: .
J gene: TRBJ2-7
V gene: TRBV5-1
clone size: .
CDR3 protein: CASSLAGQEYEQYF
CDR3 DNA: TGCGCCAGCAGCTTGGCGGGACAAGAATACGAGCAGTACTTC

D gene: .
J gene: TRBJ1-1
V gene: TRBV7-9
clone size: .
CDR3 protein: CASSPPREGTEAFF
CDR3 DNA: TGTGCCAGCAGCCCCCCCAGGGAAGGGACTGAAGCTTTCTTT

D gene: .
J gene: TRBJ2-1
V gene: TRBV19
clone size: once
CDR3 protein: CASSIRVVGYNEQFF
CDR3 DNA: TGTGCCAGTAGTATCAGGGTAGTTGGATACAATGAGCAGTTCTTC

D gene: .
J gene: TRBJ2-7
V gene: TRBV21-1
clone size: .
CDR3 protein: CASSTLGDRVVYEQYF
CDR3 DNA: TGTGCCAGCAGCACCCTGGGTGACAGGGTTGTCTACGAGCAGTACTTC

D gene: TRBD1
J gene: TRBJ2-7
V gene: TRBV7-9
clone size: once
CDR3 protein: CASSLSRDRDEQYF
CDR3 DNA: TGTGCCAGCAGCTTATCTCGGGACAGGGACGAGCAGTACTTC

D gene: TRBD1
J gene: TRBJ1-5
V gene: TRBV5-6
clone size: .
CDR3 protein: CASSFGPGGSQPQHF
CDR3 DNA: TGTGCCAGCAGCTTTGGGCCAGGGGGCAGTCAGCCCCAGCATTTT

D gene: .
J gene: TRBJ2-1
V gene: TRBV6-6
clone size: .
CDR3 protein: CASSYRDRDNEQFF
CDR3 DNA: TGTGCCAGCAGTTACCGGGACCGCGATAATGAGCAGTTCTTC

D gene: TRBD2
J gene: TRBJ2-5
V gene: TRBV6-5
clone size: .
CDR3 protein: CASSYSRASGETQYF
CDR3 DNA: TGTGCCAGCAGTTACTCACGGGCTAGCGGAGAGACCCAGTACTTC

D gene: .
J gene: TRBJ1-4
V gene: TRBV11-3
clone size: many
CDR3 protein: CASSLETGRRSVNEKLFF
CDR3 DNA: TGTGCCAGCAGCTTGGAAACGGGCCGGAGAAGCGTTAATGAAAAACTGTTTTTT